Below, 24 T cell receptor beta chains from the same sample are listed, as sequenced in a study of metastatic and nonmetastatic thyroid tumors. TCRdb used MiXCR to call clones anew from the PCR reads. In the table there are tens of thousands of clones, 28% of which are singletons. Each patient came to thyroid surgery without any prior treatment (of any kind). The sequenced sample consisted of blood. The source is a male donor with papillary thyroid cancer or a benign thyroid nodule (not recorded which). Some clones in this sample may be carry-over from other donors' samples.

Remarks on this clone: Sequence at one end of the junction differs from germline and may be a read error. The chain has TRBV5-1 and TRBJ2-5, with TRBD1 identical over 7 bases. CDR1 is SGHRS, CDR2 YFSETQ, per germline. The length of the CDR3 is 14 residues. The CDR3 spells CASSLCGQVESQYF. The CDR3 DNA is TGCGCCAGCAGCTTGTGTGGACAGGTAGAGTCCCAGTACTTC.

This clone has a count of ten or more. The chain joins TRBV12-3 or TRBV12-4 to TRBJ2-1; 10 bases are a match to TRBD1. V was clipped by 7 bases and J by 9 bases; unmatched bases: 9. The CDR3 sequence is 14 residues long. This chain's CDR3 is CASNMGQGRSEQFF. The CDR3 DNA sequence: TGTGCCAGCAATATGGGACAGGGGAGAAGTGAGCAGTTCTTC.

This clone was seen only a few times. CDR3 protein: CASKGLGHEQYF. CDR3 coding DNA: TGTGCCAGCAAAGGACTTGGCCACGAGCAGTACTTC. V usage is TRBV28 and J usage is TRBJ2-7; D perhaps matches TRBD2 (5 bases). The CDR3 is 12 amino acids. Germline V lookup: CDR1 MDHEN, CDR2 SYDVKM. V was clipped by 7 bases and J by 5 bases, with 12 bases between them.

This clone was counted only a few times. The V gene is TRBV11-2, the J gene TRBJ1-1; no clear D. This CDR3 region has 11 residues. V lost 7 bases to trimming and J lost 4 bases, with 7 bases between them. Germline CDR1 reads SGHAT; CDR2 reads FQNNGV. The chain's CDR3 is CASTATTEAFF. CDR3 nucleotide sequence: TGTGCCAGCACCGCCACCACTGAAGCTTTCTTT. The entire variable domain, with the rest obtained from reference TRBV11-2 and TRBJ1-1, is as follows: EAGVAQSPRYKIIEKRQSVAFWCNPISGHATLYWYQQILGQGPKLLIQFQNNGVVDDSQLPKDRFSAERLKGVDSTLKIQPAKLEDSAVYLCASTATTEAFFGQGTRLTVV.

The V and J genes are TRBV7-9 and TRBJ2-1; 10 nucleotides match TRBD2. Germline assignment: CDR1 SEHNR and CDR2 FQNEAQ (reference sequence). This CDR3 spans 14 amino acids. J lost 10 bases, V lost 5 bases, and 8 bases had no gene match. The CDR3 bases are TGTGCCAGCAGCCCGCCCCTAGCGGGGGTAGAGCAGTTCTTC. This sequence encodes CASSPPLAGVEQFF.

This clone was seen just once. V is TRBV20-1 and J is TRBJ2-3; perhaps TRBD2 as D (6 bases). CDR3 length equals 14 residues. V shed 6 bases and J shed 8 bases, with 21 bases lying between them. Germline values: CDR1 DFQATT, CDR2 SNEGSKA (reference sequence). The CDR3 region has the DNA TGCAGTGCGACCGGGGGAGTGAGCCTGGGTACGCAGTATTTT. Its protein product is CSATGGVSLGTQYF.

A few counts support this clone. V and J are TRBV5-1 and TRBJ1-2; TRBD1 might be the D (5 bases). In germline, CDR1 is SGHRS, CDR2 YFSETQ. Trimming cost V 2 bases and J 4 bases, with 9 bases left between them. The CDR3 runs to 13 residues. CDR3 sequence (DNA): TGCGCCAGCAGCTTACAGGATACCTATGGCTACACCTTC. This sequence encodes CASSLQDTYGYTF.

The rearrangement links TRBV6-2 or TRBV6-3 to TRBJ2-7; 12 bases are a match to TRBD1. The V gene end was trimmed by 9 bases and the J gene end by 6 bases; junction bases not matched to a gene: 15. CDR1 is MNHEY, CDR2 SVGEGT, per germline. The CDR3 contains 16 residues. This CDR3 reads CASRGPGQGAAGEQYF. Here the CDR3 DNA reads TGTGCCAGTCGTGGCCCGGGACAGGGGGCGGCGGGCGAGCAGTACTTC.

This chain's CDR3 is CASSLVGTEGYEQYF. In DNA, the CDR3 is TGTGCCAGCAGTCTTGTTGGGACGGAGGGCTACGAGCAGTACTTC. The rearrangement links TRBV6-1 to TRBJ2-7; perhaps TRBD2 as D (6 bases). CDR3 length equals 15 residues. Germline V gene lookup returns CDR1 MNHNS and CDR2 SASEGT. Deletions cut 5 bases from V and 3 bases from J, with 17 bases between.

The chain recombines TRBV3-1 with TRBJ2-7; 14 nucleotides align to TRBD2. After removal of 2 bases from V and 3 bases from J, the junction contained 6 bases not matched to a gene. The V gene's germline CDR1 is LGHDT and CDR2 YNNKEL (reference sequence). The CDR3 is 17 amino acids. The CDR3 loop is CASSQSMGTSGSYEQYF. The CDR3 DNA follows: TGTGCCAGCAGCCAATCGATGGGGACTAGCGGGAGCTACGAGCAGTACTTC.

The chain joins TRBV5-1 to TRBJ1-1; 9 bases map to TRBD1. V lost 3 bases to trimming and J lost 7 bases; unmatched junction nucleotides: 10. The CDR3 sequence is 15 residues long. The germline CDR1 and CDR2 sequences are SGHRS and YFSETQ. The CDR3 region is CASSYGTGYVIEAFF. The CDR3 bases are TGCGCCAGCAGCTACGGGACAGGGTATGTCATTGAAGCTTTCTTT.

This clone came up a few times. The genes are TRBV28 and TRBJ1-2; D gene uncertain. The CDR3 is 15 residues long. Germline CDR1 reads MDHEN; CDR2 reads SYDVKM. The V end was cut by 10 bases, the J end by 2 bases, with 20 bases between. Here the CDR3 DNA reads TGTGCCATCTACAACGGCCGGGTTGCGAACTATGGCTACACCTTC. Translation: CAIYNGRVANYGYTF.

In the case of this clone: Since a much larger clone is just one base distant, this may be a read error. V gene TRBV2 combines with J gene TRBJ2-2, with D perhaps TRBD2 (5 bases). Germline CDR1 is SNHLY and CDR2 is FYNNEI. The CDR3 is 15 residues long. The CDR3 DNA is TGTGCCAGCAGTGTTCATGGAGCGAACACCGGGAAGCTGTTTTTT. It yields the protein CASSVHGANTGKLFF.

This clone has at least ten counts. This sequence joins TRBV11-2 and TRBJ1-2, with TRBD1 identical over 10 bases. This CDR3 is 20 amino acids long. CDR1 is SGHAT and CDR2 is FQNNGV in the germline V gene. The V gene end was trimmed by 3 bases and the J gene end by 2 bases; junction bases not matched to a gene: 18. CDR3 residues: CASSFEEDRGSTDYNYGYTF. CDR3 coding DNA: TGTGCCAGCAGCTTCGAGGAGGACAGGGGGTCGACGGATTACAACTATGGCTACACCTTC. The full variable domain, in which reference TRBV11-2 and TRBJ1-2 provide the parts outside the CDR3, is EAGVAQSPRYKIIEKRQSVAFWCNPISGHATLYWYQQILGQGPKLLIQFQNNGVVDDSQLPKDRFSAERLKGVDSTLKIQPAKLEDSAVYLCASSFEEDRGSTDYNYGYTFGSGTRLTVV.

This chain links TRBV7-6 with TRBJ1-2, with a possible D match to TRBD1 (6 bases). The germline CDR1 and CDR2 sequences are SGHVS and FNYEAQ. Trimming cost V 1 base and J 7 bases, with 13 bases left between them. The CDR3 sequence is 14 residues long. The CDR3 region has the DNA TGTGCCAGCAGCTTAGTCCGGTCAGGGGCTGGCTACACCTTC. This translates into CASSLVRSGAGYTF.

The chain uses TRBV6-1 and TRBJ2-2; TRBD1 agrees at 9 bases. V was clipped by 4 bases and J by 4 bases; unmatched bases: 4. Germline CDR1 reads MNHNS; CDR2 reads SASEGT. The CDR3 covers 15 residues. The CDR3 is CASSGGTGTTGELFF. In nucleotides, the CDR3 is TGTGCCAGCAGTGGGGGGACAGGGACCACCGGGGAGCTGTTTTTT.

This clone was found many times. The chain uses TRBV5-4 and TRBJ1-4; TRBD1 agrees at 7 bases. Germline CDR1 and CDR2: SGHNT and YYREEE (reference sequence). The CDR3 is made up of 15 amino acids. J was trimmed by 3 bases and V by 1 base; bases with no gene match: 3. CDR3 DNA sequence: TGTGCCAGCAGCTTGATGGGACAGTCTAATGAAAAACTGTTTTTT. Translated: CASSLMGQSNEKLFF.

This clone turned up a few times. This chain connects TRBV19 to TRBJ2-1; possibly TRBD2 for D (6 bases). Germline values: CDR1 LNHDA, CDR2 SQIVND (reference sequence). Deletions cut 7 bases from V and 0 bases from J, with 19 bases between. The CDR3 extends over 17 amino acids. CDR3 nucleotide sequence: TGTGCCAGTAAAAATCCAGCGGGCCTAAGCTCCTACAATGAGCAGTTCTTC. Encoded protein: CASKNPAGLSSYNEQFF.

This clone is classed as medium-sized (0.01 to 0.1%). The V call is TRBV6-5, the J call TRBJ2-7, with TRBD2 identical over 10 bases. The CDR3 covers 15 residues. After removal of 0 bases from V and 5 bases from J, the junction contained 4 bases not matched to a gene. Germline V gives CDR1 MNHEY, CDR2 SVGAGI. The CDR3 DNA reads TGTGCCAGCAGTTACTCGAGGACTAGCGGAGACGAGCAGTACTTC. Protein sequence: CASSYSRTSGDEQYF.

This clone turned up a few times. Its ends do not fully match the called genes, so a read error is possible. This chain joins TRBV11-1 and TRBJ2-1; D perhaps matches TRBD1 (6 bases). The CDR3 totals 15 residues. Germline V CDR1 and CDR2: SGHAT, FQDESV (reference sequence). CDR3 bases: TGTGTCAGCAGCCCCAGGGGCGGCTCCTACAATGAGCAGTTCTTC. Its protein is CVSSPRGGSYNEQFF.

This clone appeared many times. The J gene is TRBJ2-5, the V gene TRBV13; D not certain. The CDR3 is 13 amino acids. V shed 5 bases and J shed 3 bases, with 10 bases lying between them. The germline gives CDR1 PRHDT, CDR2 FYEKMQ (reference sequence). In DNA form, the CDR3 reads TGTGCCAGCAGCCGTCCTGCGGAAGAGACCCAGTACTTC. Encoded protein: CASSRPAEETQYF. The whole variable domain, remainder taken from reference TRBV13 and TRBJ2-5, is AAGVIQSPRHLIKEKRETATLKCYPIPRHDTVYWYQQGPGQDPQFLISFYEKMQSDKGSIPDRFSAQQFSDYHSELNMSSLELGDSALYFCASSRPAEETQYFGPGTRLLVL.

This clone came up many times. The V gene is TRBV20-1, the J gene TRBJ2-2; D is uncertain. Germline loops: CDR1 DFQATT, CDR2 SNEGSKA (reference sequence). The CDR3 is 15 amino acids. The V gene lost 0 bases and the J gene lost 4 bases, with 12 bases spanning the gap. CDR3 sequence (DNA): TGCAGTGCTAGAGATCGTAGGCAGATCACCGGGGAGCTGTTTTTT. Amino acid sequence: CSARDRRQITGELFF.

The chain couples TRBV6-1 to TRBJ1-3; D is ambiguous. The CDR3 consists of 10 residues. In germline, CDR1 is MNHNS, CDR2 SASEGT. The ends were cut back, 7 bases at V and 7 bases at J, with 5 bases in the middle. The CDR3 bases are TGTGCCAGCACAACCAACACCATATATTTT. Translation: CASTTNTIYF.

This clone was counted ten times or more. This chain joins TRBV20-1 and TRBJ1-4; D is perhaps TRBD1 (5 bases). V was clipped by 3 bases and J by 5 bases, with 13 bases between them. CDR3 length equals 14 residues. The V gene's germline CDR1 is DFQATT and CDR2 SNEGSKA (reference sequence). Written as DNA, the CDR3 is TGCAGTGCTAGCTTCGGGGGAGGGAATGAAAAACTGTTTTTT. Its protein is CSASFGGGNEKLFF.